This TCR beta chain derives from a study of vaccination effects on CD4 cells after COVID-19. At the level of the study: Samples gathered post-vaccine arrived a median of 72 days past the second dose.

This CDR3 contains 14 residues. Between the trimmed V and J ends, which lost 0 bases and 4 bases, there was a span of 9 bases. Germline CDR1 MNHEY, CDR2 SVGAGI. After expansion with viral peptide pools in the ViraFEST assay, antigen-specific CD4+ T cells were sequenced. Having been cultured for less than 12 days, the cells underwent CD4+ T cell isolation. Participants were vaccinated with two doses of either the BNT162b2 or mRNA-1273 vaccine. Prior SARS-CoV-2 infection was absent in the vaccine recipients, as shown by negative nucleocapsid antibodies. General observations from the study: Late after vaccination, infection- and vaccine-induced clones showed marked clonal contraction.

With respect to this clone: Its antigen is as yet unknown.

TCRdb keeps only in-frame clones here, not all; method: immunoSEQ multiplex PCR. The data hold tens of thousands of clones, with around three quarters observed a single time. The sequence was collected from a human donor who received a COVID-19 vaccine. The V and J genes are TRBV6-5 and TRBJ1-2; possibly TRBD1 for D (6 bases). The specimen comprised CD4+ T cells from PBMCs cultured with HCoV-229E spike peptides, sampled after COVID-19 vaccination. The CDR3 DNA is TGTGCCAGCAGTTACTCAGGGGGATCCTATGGCTACACCTTC. The encoded protein is CASSYSGGSYGYTF.